This T cell receptor beta chain was obtained from a study of blood T cells in healthy people across ages. Study outcomes and limitations: Diversity of TCR beta per million T cells declined in a roughly linear way with age. The study found TCR beta diversity correlated strongly with naive T cell percentage. From one million sequenced T cells, diversity estimates were lower bounds.

The authors ran a second PCR of roughly 6 to 12 cycles using a sample-barcoded 5' primer and a J-beta primer mix. Via MiXCR, TCRdb re-called the 5' RACE reads, giving one row per CDR3 protein. The sample records 650,000 to 1,000,000 distinct CDR3 sequences, about 45% being singletons. There were at least 5.5 micrograms of total RNA extracted from every sample. A note on this clonotype: Its antigen is unknown.

Trimming took 2 bases from V and 6 from J, leaving 7 bases between them. This CDR3 has 13 amino acids. In germline, CDR1 is LGHDT, CDR2 YNNKEL (reference sequence). The receptor was isolated from an older man in good health. This rearrangement joins TRBV3-1 to TRBJ1-4; no firm D call. Input material: blood. The CDR3 DNA follows: TGTGCCAGCAGCCAAAACAGCGATGAAAAACTGTTTTTT. Residues: CASSQNSDEKLFF. The full variable domain, with the rest looked up from reference TRBV3-1 and TRBJ1-4, is DTAVSQTPKYLVTQMGNDKSIKCEQNLGHDTMYWYKQDSKKFLKIMFSYNNKELIINETVPNRFSPKSPDKAHLNLHINSLELGDSAVYFCASSQNSDEKLFFGSGTQLSVL.